This T cell receptor beta chain was recovered during a study of CD4 T cells in relation to SARS-CoV-2 and coronaviruses. Uncultured naive and memory CD4+ T cells supplied DNA for deep TCR-beta sequencing. The data were produced by immunoSEQ multiplex PCR, yet TCRdb's version contains in-frame clones alone and is incomplete. The sample lists about 37,000 clones, over 75% occurring once. CDR1 is LGHNA, CDR2 YNFKEQ, per germline. Trimming removed 3 bases from V and 0 bases from J; junction bases left unmatched: 7. The length of the CDR3 is 16 residues. The V call is TRBV4-2, the J call TRBJ2-7, with TRBD2 matching 8 bases. This clonotype was sampled from an adult with COVID-19. Sequencing input: memory CD4+ T cells from PBMCs. Written as DNA, the CDR3 is TGTGCCAGCAGCCACCCTACCGCGGGGGGCTCCTACGAGCAGTACTTC. Amino acid sequence: CASSHPTAGGSYEQYF.